This note documents a single TCR beta chain sequence. Its antigen is not known. Generated by immunoSEQ multiplex PCR, the TCRdb table keeps only in-frame clones and is missing some. The sample holds some 98,000 clones, more than 85% seen once. Separate from the roughly 700-subject first cohort was the approximately 120-subject validation cohort, to which the donors belonged. The data originate from a study of cytomegalovirus exposure and HLA in healthy donors. Study summary: The same platform as the 650 to 700 first-cohort repertoires was used for the 120 validation repertoires, a later analysis reported. General observations from the study: There were a few CMV-associated chains whose specificity for CMV antigens was confirmed in vitro. Rarity held for most TCR sequences, but there were some public TCRs that occurred in many donors.

The sample comprised PBMCs. This clonotype originated in a man between 18 and 29 years old in good health and CMV-seropositive.

The CDR3 DNA follows: TGCGCCAGCAGCCAAGCGGACAGGGCGGAAGAGACCCAGTACTTC. The encoded protein is CASSQADRAEETQYF. The gene calls are TRBV4-3 and TRBJ2-5; 8 bases match TRBD1. Per germline, CDR1 LGHNA and CDR2 YSLEER. The trim removed 1 base at V and 3 bases at J, leaving 4 bases unmatched. The CDR3 runs to 15 residues.